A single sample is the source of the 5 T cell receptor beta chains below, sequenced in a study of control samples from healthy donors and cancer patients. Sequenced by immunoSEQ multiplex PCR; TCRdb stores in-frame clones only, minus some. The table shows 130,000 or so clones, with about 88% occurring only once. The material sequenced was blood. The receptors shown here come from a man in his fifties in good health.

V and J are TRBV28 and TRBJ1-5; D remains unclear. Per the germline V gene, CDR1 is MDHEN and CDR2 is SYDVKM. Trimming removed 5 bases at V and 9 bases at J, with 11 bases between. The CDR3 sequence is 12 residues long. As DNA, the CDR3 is TGTGCCAGCAGTGGCCTCGGGCGGCCCCAGCATTTT. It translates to CASSGLGRPQHF.

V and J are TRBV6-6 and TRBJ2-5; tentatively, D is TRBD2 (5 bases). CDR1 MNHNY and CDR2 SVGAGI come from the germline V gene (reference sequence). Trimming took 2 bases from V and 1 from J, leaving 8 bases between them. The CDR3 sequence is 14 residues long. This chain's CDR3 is CASSYAGVQETQYF. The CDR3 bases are TGTGCCAGCAGTTACGCCGGGGTCCAAGAGACCCAGTACTTC.

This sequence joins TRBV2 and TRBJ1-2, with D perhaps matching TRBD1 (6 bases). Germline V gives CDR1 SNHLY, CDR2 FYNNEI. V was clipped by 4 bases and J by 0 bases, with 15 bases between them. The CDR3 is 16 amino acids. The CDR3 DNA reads TGTGCCAGCAGTGCGACAAGGACAGAAGCTAACTATGGCTACACCTTC. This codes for CASSATRTEANYGYTF.

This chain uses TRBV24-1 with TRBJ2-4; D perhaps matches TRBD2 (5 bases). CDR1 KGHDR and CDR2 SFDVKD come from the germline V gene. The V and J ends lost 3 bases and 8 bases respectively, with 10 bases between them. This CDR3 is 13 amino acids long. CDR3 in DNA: TGTGCCACCAGTGATGCCCTGAGGGACATTCAGTACTTC. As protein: CATSDALRDIQYF.

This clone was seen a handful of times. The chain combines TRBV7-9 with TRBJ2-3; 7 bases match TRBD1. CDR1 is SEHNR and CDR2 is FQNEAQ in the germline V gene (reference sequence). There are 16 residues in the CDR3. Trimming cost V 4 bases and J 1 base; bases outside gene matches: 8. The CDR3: CASSSPRQGGTDTQYF. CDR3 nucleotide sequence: TGTGCCAGCAGCTCCCCCCGGCAGGGGGGCACAGATACGCAGTATTTT.